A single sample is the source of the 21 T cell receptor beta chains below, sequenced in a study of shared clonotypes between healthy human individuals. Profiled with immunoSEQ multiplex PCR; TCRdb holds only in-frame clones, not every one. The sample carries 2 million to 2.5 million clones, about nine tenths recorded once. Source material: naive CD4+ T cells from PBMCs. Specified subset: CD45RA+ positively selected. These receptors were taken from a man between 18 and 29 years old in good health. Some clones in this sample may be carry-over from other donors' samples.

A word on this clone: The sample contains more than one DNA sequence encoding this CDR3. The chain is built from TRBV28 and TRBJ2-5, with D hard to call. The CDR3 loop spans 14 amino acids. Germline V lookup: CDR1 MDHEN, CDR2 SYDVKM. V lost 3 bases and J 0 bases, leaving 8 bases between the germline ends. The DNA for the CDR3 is TGTGCCAGCAGTTTGGGCAGTTACCAAGAGACCCAGTACTTC. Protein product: CASSLGSYQETQYF. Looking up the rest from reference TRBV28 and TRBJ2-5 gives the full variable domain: DVKVTQSSRYLVKRTGEKVFLECVQDMDHENMFWYRQDPGLGLRLIYFSYDVKMKEKGDIPEGYSVSREKKERFSLILESASTNQTSMYLCASSLGSYQETQYFGPGTRLLVL.

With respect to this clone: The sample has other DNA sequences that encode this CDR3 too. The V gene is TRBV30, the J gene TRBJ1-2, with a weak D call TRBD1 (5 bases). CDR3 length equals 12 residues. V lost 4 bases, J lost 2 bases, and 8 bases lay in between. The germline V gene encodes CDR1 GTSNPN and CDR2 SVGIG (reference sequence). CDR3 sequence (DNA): TGTGCCTGGACGGCAGGGAACTATGGCTACACCTTC. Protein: CAWTAGNYGYTF.

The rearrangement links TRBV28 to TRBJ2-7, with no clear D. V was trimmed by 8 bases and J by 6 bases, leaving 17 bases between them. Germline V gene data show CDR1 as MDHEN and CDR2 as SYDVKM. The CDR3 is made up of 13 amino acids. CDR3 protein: CASRSGPYGEQYF. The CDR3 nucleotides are TGTGCCAGCCGATCCGGTCCCTACGGCGAGCAGTACTTC.

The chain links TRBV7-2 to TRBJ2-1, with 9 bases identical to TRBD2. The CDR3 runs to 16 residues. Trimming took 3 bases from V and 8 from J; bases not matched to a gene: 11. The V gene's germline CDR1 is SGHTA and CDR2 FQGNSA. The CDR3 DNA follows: TGTGCCAGCAGCTTCGCTGGTATAGCGGGAGTGGATGAGCAGTTCTTC. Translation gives CASSFAGIAGVDEQFF.

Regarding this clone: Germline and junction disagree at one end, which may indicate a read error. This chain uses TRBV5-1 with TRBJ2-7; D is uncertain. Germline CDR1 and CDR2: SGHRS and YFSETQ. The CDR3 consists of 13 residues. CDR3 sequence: CASRLDSPLEQYF. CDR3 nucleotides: TGCGCCAGCAGATTGGATTCACCCCTCGAGCAGTACTTC.

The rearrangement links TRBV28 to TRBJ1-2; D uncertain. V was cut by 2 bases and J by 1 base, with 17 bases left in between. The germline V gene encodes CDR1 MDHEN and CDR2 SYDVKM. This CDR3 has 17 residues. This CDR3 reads CASSLLGRETSNYGYTF. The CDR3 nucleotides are TGTGCCAGCAGTTTACTGGGCCGGGAAACGAGTAACTATGGCTACACCTTC.

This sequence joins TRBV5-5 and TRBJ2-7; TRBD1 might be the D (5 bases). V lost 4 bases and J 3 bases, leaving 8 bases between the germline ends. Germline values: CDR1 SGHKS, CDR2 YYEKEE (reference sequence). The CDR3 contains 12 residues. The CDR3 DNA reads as TGTGCCAGCAGCGCAGGGTACTACGAGCAGTACTTC. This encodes CASSAGYYEQYF.

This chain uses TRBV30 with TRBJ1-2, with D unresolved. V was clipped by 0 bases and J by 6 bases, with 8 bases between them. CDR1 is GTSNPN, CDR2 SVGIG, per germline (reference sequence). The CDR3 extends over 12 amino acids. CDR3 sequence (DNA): TGTGCCTGGAGTGTAGGAGGGAATGGCTACACCTTC. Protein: CAWSVGGNGYTF.

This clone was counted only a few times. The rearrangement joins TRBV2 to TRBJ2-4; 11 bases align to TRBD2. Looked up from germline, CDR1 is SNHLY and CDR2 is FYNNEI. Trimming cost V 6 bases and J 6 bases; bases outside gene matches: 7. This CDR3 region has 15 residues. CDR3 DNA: TGTGCCAGCAGACTAGCGGGAGATGGCAGAAACATTCAGTACTTC. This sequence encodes CASRLAGDGRNIQYF.

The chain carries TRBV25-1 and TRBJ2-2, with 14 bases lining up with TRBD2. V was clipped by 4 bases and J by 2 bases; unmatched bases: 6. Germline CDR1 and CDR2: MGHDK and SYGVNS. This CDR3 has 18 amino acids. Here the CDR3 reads CASSARTSGRYNTGELFF. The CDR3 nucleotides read TGTGCCAGCAGTGCTCGGACTAGCGGGAGGTATAACACCGGGGAGCTGTTTTTT.

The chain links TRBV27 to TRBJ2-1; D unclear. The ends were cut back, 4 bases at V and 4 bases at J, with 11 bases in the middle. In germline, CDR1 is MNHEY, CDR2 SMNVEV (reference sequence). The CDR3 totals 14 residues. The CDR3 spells CASSSRRSYNEQFF. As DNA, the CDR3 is TGTGCCAGCAGTTCTCGTCGATCTTACAATGAGCAGTTCTTC.

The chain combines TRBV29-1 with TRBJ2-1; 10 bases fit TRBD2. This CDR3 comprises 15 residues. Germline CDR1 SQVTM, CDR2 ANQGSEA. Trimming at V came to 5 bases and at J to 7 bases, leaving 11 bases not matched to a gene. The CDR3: CSVQGEREGLNEQFF. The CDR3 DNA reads TGCAGCGTTCAGGGGGAGCGGGAGGGGCTGAATGAGCAGTTCTTC.

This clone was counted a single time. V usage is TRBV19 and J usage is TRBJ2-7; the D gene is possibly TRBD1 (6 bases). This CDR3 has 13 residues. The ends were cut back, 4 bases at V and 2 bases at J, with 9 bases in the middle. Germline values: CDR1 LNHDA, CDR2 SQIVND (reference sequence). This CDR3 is CASSKGVTYEQYF. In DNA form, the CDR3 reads TGTGCCAGTAGTAAGGGGGTCACCTACGAGCAGTACTTC.

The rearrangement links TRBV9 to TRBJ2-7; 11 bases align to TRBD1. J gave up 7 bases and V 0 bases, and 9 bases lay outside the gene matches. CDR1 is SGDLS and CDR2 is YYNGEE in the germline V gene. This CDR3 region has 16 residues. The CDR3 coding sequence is TGTGCCAGCAGCGTAGGCGGACAGGGGGCTGTGCGAGAGCAGTACTTC. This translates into CASSVGGQGAVREQYF.

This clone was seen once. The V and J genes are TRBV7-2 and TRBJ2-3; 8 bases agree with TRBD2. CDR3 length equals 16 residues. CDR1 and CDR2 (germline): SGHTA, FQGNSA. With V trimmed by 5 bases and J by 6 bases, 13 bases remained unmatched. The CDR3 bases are TGTGCCAGCAGCGAAGCCCCCGGACTAGCTCCCGATACGCAGTATTTT. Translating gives CASSEAPGLAPDTQYF.

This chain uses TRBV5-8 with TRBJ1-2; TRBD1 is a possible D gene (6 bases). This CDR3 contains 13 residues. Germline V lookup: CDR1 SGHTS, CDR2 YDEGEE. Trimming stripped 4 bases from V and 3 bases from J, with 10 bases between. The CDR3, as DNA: TGTGCCAGCAGCCTGGACAGAGACTATGGCTACACCTTC. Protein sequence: CASSLDRDYGYTF.

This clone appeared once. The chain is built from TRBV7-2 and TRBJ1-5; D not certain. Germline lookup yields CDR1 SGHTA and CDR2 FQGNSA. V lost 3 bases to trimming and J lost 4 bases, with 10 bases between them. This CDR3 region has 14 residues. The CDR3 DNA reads TGTGCCAGCAGCTTTAACAGAAGAAATCAGCCCCAGCATTTT. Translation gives CASSFNRRNQPQHF. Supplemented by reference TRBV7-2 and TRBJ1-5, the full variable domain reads GAGVSQSPSNKVTEKGKDVELRCDPISGHTALYWYRQSLGQGLEFLIYFQGNSAPDKSGLPSDRFSAERTGGSVSTLTIQRTQQEDSAVYLCASSFNRRNQPQHFGDGTRLSIL.

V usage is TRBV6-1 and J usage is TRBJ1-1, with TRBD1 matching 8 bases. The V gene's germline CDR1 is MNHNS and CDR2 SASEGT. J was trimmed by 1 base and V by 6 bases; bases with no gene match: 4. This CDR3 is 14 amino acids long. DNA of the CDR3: TGTGCCAGCAGAGTGGACAGGGCGAACACTGAAGCTTTCTTT. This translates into CASRVDRANTEAFF.

The CDR3 nucleotides read TGCAGCGTTTCCTGGGGGGGCACTGAAGCTTTCTTT. It is translated as CSVSWGGTEAFF. This chain connects TRBV29-1 to TRBJ1-1; D perhaps matches TRBD1 (5 bases). The CDR3 runs 12 residues. Germline CDR1 and CDR2: SQVTM and ANQGSEA. The V gene lost 5 bases and the J gene lost 4 bases, with 11 bases spanning the gap.

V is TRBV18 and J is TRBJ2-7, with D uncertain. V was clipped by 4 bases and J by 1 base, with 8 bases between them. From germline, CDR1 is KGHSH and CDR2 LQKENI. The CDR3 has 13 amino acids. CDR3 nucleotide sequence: TGTGCCAGCTCACTTGGGATTTCCTACGAGCAGTACTTC. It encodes CASSLGISYEQYF.

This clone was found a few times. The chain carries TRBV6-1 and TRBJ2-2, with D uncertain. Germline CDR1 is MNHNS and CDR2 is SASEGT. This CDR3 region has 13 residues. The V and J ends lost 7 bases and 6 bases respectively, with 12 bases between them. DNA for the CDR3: TGTGCCAGCACCCTCATAAGGTCCGGGGAGCTGTTTTTT. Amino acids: CASTLIRSGELFF.